One sample yielded the 20 T cell receptor beta chains listed below, sequenced in a study of CD4 T cells in relation to SARS-CoV-2 and coronaviruses. The data were produced by immunoSEQ multiplex PCR, yet TCRdb's version contains in-frame clones alone and is incomplete. The sample consists of over 20,000 clones, about 73% of them appearing once. CD4+ T cells from unexposed donors were obtained before the COVID-19 pandemic (2011-2018). Isolation of CD4+ T cells took place after 10 days in culture. These TCRs are of unknown antigen specificity. Sequences were obtained from CD4+ T cells from PBMCs, cultured in vitro. The receptors derive from a human donor in good health.

This rearrangement joins TRBV10-3 to TRBJ1-1, with no clear D. Trimming left V 10 bases short and J 3 bases short, with 18 bases between. Germline loops: CDR1 ENHRY, CDR2 SYGVKD. The CDR3 sequence is 14 residues long. CDR3 region: CATSPRQEYTEAFF. CDR3 nucleotides: TGTGCCACCTCCCCCCGGCAGGAATACACTGAAGCTTTCTTT.

The rearrangement uses TRBV5-6 and TRBJ2-5, with TRBD2 identical over 9 bases. The CDR3 is 16 residues long. CDR1 is SGHDT, CDR2 YYEEEE, per germline. V lost 2 bases to trimming and J lost 5 bases; unmatched junction nucleotides: 10. CDR3 sequence: CASSFAGGPVAETQYF. In DNA, the CDR3 is TGTGCCAGCAGCTTTGCGGGAGGGCCTGTGGCGGAGACCCAGTACTTC.

The chain's CDR3 is CASFRDNYNEQFF. The CDR3 DNA reads as TGTGCCAGCTTCCGGGATAATTACAATGAGCAGTTCTTC. This chain links TRBV2 with TRBJ2-1; D is possibly TRBD2 (5 bases). Germline-derived CDR1 and CDR2 are SNHLY and FYNNEI. The germline V and J ends were trimmed by 8 bases and 4 bases, with 12 bases remaining between them. This CDR3 contains 13 residues.

CDR3: CASSPGEDQPQHF. The CDR3 DNA sequence: TGTGCCAGCTCACCTGGGGAGGATCAGCCCCAGCATTTT. The chain recombines TRBV18 with TRBJ1-5; D unclear. The CDR3 has 13 amino acids. Between the trimmed V and J ends, which lost 3 bases and 5 bases, there was a span of 8 bases. Germline assignment: CDR1 KGHSH and CDR2 LQKENI.

The chain recombines TRBV15 with TRBJ1-4, with D tentatively TRBD1 (6 bases). V was trimmed by 3 bases and J by 8 bases, leaving 13 bases between them. The CDR3 totals 14 residues. The V gene's germline CDR1 is LNHNV and CDR2 YYDKDF (reference sequence). The CDR3 is CATSSRGGDEKLFF. For the CDR3, the DNA is TGTGCCACCAGCAGTAGGGGGGGAGACGAAAAACTGTTTTTT.

The chain is built from TRBV5-1 and TRBJ2-3; D may be TRBD1 or TRBD2 (5 bases each). The germline V gene encodes CDR1 SGHRS and CDR2 YFSETQ. CDR3 length: 17 residues. The V end lost 0 bases, the J end lost 2 bases, and 16 bases lay between the germline ends. CDR3 in amino acids: CASSLAAGQGATDTQYF. CDR3 sequence (DNA): TGCGCCAGCAGCTTGGCCGCAGGCCAGGGAGCCACAGATACGCAGTATTTT.

This clone was seen only a few times. The chain has TRBV28 and TRBJ1-2; no reliable D call. Germline V lookup: CDR1 MDHEN, CDR2 SYDVKM. Trimming pared 8 bases from V and 7 bases from J, leaving 17 bases between. The CDR3 totals 13 residues. CDR3 in DNA: TGTGCCAGCGGGGATCTGGATAGGGTTGGCTACACCTTC. It encodes CASGDLDRVGYTF.

A few counts support this clone. The rearrangement uses TRBV30 and TRBJ2-1; D remains ambiguous. The CDR3 is made up of 14 amino acids. V was cut by 1 base and J by 6 bases, with 13 bases left in between. CDR1 and CDR2 (germline): GTSNPN, SVGIG (reference sequence). CDR3 residues: CAWSEGGTLNEQFF. Written as DNA, the CDR3 is TGTGCCTGGAGTGAGGGCGGAACCCTCAATGAGCAGTTCTTC.

This chain links TRBV6-1 with TRBJ2-7; D is unresolved. The germline V gene encodes CDR1 MNHNS and CDR2 SASEGT. The V end lost 3 bases, the J end lost 2 bases, and 14 bases lay between the germline ends. The CDR3 is 15 residues long. DNA of the CDR3: TGTGCCAGCAGTGACGCCTTTAAGGTGACCTACGAGCAGTACTTC. Translation gives CASSDAFKVTYEQYF.

This chain uses TRBV9 with TRBJ2-5, with no clear D. CDR1 and CDR2 (germline): SGDLS, YYNGEE. Deletions cut 1 base from V and 2 bases from J, with 6 bases between. The CDR3 runs 13 residues. This CDR3 is CASSVRPQETQYF. As DNA, the CDR3 is TGTGCCAGCAGCGTAAGGCCGCAAGAGACCCAGTACTTC.

The chain recombines TRBV19 with TRBJ1-5; TRBD1 might be the D (5 bases). The germline V gene encodes CDR1 LNHDA and CDR2 SQIVND (reference sequence). The CDR3 is made up of 14 amino acids. V lost 7 bases to trimming and J lost 2 bases, with 12 bases between them. DNA of the CDR3: TGTGCCAGTAACCCTCAGGGCGGCAATCAGCCCCAGCATTTT. Residues: CASNPQGGNQPQHF.

The gene calls are TRBV5-4 and TRBJ2-2; D ambiguous. This CDR3 has 12 residues. Germline loops: CDR1 SGHNT, CDR2 YYREEE (reference sequence). V lost 0 bases, J lost 3 bases, and 0 bases lay in between. The CDR3 spells CASSLDTGELFF. The CDR3 DNA follows: TGTGCCAGCAGCTTGGACACCGGGGAGCTGTTTTTT.

This chain joins TRBV15 and TRBJ1-4; no clear D. The CDR3 is 13 residues long. V was pared by 6 bases and J by 5 bases, with 10 bases between. Germline assignment: CDR1 LNHNV and CDR2 YYDKDF (reference sequence). CDR3 DNA: TGTGCCACCAGGATTGGGTCCAATGAAAAACTGTTTTTT. Residues: CATRIGSNEKLFF.

The chain joins TRBV5-1 to TRBJ2-1, with D perhaps TRBD2 (6 bases). Germline loops: CDR1 SGHRS, CDR2 YFSETQ. The CDR3 is made up of 18 amino acids. V was cut by 0 bases and J by 5 bases, with 21 bases left in between. CDR3 in DNA: TGCGCCAGCAGCTTGGGCCTTGGGGGACTCCCTCTCAACAATGAGCAGTTCTTC. This translates into CASSLGLGGLPLNNEQFF.

The chain links TRBV19 to TRBJ1-5, with unresolved D. This CDR3 spans 13 amino acids. Between the trimmed V and J ends, which lost 3 bases and 8 bases, there was a span of 11 bases. Germline lookup yields CDR1 LNHDA and CDR2 SQIVND (reference sequence). This chain's CDR3 is CASSIIGLEPQHF. The CDR3 DNA is TGTGCCAGTAGTATCATAGGGTTGGAGCCCCAGCATTTT.

The genes are TRBV12-3 or TRBV12-4 and TRBJ2-7, with D uncertain. CDR3 size: 13 residues. The V end was cut by 6 bases, the J end by 1 base, with 10 bases between. CDR3 sequence (DNA): TGTGCCAGCAGAGACGCTATTTCCTACGAGCAGTACTTC. Translation gives CASRDAISYEQYF.

This clone has a handful of counts. The V gene is TRBV5-1, the J gene TRBJ1-1; D might be TRBD1 (5 bases). The CDR3 spans 18 residues. The V gene's germline CDR1 is SGHRS and CDR2 YFSETQ. The ends were cut back, 3 bases at V and 0 bases at J, with 21 bases in the middle. In nucleotides, the CDR3 is TGCGCCAGCAGCTACCTCCGGGACGGAGGACCCCTGAACACTGAAGCTTTCTTT. It encodes CASSYLRDGGPLNTEAFF.

The chain joins TRBV5-1 to TRBJ2-5; perhaps D is TRBD1 or TRBD2 (5 bases each). Trimming removed 3 bases from V and 5 bases from J, with 17 bases in between. The CDR3 consists of 15 residues. The V gene's germline CDR1 is SGHRS and CDR2 YFSETQ. The CDR3, as DNA: TGCGCCAGCAGCTCCGCCGGCAGGGAGCAGGAGACCCAGTACTTC. Encoded protein: CASSSAGREQETQYF. Variable domain in full (rest from reference TRBV5-1 and TRBJ2-5): KAGVTQTPRYLIKTRGQQVTLSCSPISGHRSVSWYQQTPGQGLQFLFEYFSETQRNKGNFPGRFSGRQFSNSRSEMNVSTLELGDSALYLCASSSAGREQETQYFGPGTRLLVL.

The V gene is TRBV11-3, the J gene TRBJ2-5; D is unclear. Trimming removed 1 base from V and 2 bases from J, with 5 bases in between. The CDR3 runs 13 residues. Germline V lookup: CDR1 SGHNT, CDR2 YENEEA. The chain's CDR3 is CASSLGIQETQYF. The CDR3 region has the DNA TGTGCCAGCAGCTTAGGCATACAAGAGACCCAGTACTTC.

There are a few counts of this clone. The CDR3: CASSDTGGGHTGELFF. The CDR3 coding sequence is TGCGCCAGCAGCGACACAGGGGGCGGTCACACCGGGGAGCTGTTTTTT. The chain couples TRBV5-1 to TRBJ2-2; the match to TRBD1 covers 9 bases. V was clipped by 4 bases and J by 3 bases; unmatched bases: 7. Germline-derived CDR1 and CDR2 are SGHRS and YFSETQ. This CDR3 contains 16 residues.